This TCR beta chain stems from a study of vaccination and CD4 T cells after COVID-19. Study overall: Overlapping peptides covering the spike proteins of SARS-CoV-2, HCoV-NL63, HCoV-OC43 and HCoV-229E were added to stimulate cells.

The CDR3 is 19 amino acids. V shed 2 bases and J shed 8 bases, with 30 bases lying between them. The Oncomine TCR Beta short-read assay generated sequence data from the DNA of cultured CD4+ T cells. One entry per CDR3 protein, called by TCRdb with MiXCR from the PCR reads. The data contain 3,500 to 4,500 distinct CDR3 sequences, approximately 21% of them singletons. Concerning this clonotype: The antigen remains undetermined.

As to treatment: approximately nine-day PBMC culture with coronavirus spike peptide pools or control peptides (ViraFEST assay). After expanding antigen-specific T cells with peptide pools, ViraFEST sequenced their TCRs. Cell culture was performed with more than 1.5 million PBMCs per well in the presence of 7.5 to 10 IU/ml IL-2 and 10 ug/ml peptide pools. The J gene is TRBJ1-2, the V gene TRBV12-3 or TRBV12-4, with a weak D call TRBD1 (5 bases). What was sequenced was CD4+ T cells from blood, cultured in vitro. The TCR originated in a human donor who had recovered from COVID-19. The chain's CDR3 is CASSLYVLGWDATFGGYTF. CDR3 DNA: TGTGCCAGCAGTTTATACGTCCTCGGGTGGGACGCTACCTTCGGGGGCTACACCTTC.